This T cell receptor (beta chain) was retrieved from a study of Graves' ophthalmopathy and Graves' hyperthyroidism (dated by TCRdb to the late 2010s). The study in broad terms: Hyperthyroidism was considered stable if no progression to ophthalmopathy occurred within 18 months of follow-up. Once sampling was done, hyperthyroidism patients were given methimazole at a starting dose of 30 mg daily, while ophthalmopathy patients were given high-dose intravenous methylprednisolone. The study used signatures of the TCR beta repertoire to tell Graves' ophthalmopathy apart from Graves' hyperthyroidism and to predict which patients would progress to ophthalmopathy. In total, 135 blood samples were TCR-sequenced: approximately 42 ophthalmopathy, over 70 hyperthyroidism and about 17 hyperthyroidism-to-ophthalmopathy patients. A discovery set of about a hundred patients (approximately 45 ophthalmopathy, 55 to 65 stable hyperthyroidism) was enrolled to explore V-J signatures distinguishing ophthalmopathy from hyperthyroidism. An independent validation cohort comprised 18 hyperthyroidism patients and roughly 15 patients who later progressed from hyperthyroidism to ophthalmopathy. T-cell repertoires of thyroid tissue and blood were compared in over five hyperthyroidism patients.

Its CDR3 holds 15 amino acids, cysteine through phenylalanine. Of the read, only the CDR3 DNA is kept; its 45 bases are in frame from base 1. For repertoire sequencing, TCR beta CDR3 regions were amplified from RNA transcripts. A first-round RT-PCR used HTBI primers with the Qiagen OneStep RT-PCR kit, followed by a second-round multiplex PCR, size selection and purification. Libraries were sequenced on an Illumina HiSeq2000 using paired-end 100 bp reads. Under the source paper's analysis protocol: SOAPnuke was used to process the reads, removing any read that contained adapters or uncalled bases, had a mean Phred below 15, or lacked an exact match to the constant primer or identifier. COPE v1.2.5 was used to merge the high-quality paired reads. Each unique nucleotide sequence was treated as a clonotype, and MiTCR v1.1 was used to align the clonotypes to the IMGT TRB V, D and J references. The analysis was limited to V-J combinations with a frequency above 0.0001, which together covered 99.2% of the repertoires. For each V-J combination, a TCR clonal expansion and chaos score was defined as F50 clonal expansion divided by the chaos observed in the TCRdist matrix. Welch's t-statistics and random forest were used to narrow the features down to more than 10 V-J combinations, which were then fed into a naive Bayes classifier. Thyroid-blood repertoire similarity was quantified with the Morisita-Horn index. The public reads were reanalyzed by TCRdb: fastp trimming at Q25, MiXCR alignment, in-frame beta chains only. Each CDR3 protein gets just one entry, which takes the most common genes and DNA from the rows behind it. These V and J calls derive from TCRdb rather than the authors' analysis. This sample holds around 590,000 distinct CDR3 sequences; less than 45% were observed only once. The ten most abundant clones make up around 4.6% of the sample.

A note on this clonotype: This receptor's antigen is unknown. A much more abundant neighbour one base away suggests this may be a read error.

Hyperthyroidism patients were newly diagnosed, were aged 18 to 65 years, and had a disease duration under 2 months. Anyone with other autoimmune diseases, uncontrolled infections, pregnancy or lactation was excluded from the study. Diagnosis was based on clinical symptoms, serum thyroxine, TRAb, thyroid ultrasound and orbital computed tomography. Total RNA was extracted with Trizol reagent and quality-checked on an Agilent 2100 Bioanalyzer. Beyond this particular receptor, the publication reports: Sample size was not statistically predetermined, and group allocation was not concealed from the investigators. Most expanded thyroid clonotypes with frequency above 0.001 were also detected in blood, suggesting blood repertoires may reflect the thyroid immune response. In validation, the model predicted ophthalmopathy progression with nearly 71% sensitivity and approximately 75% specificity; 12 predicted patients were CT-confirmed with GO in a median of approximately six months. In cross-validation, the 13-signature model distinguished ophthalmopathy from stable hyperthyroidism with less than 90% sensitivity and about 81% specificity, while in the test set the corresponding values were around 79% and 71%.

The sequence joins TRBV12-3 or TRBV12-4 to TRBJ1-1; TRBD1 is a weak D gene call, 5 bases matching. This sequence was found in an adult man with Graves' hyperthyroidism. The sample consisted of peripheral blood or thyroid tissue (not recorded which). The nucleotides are TGTGCCAGAAGTTTAGCGGTCGGACAGAACACTGAAGCTTTCTTT. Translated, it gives CARSLAVGQNTEAFF.